The 7 T cell receptor beta chains presented below share a single source sample, sequenced in a study of memory B cells and T cells in multiple sclerosis. Stimulus-free culture yielded autoproliferating CFSE-dim and non-proliferating CFSE-high T cells, each sequenced separately. 5x10^7 CFSE-labeled PBMCs were cultured less than 8 days unstimulated, then replicate wells were pooled. Assay: immunoSEQ multiplex PCR; the TCRdb copy retains only in-frame clones and omits some. The sample yields some 49,000 clones, over 75% seen once. No antigens are known for them. Sequenced: PBMCs from blood kept in culture. Every receptor here comes from a human donor with multiple sclerosis.

J is TRBJ2-5 and V is TRBV2; 9 positions match TRBD1. The J call is doubtful: the DNA matches TRBJ2-7 better. This CDR3 spans 17 amino acids. Germline lookup yields CDR1 SNHLY and CDR2 FYNNEI. The chain's CDR3 is CASRGGSRDRVSYEQYF. The CDR3 DNA is TGTGCCAGCAGGGGGGGATCCCGGGACAGGGTCTCCTACGAGCAGTACTTC.

The sample holds one count of this clone. The rearrangement links TRBV5-5 to TRBJ1-1; unclear D gene. There are 13 residues in the CDR3. With 5 bases removed from V and 5 bases from J, the gap between germline ends came to 13 bases. The germline gives CDR1 SGHKS, CDR2 YYEKEE (reference sequence). CDR3 loop: CASRAQVETEAFF. CDR3 DNA: TGTGCCAGCAGGGCCCAGGTTGAGACTGAAGCTTTCTTT.

The rearrangement links TRBV30 to TRBJ2-5; D unresolved. The CDR3 runs 12 residues. The germline V gene has CDR1 GTSNPN and CDR2 SVGIG (reference sequence). With 0 bases removed from V and 5 bases from J, the gap between germline ends came to 7 bases. The CDR3 loop is CAWSVGAETQYF. In DNA form, the CDR3 reads TGTGCCTGGAGTGTAGGCGCGGAGACCCAGTACTTC.

The chain joins TRBV5-1 to TRBJ1-4; D possibly corresponds to TRBD1 (6 bases). The CDR3 is 14 residues long. Deletions cut 1 base from V and 6 bases from J, with 10 bases between. CDR1 is SGHRS and CDR2 is YFSETQ in the germline V gene. Here the CDR3 reads CASSLLQGDEKLFF. For the CDR3, the DNA is TGCGCCAGCAGCTTGTTACAGGGTGATGAAAAACTGTTTTTT.

This sequence joins TRBV5-1 and TRBJ2-7; perhaps TRBD2 as D (6 bases). The germline CDR1 and CDR2 sequences are SGHRS and YFSETQ. This CDR3 has 12 amino acids. Trimming removed 5 bases at V and 3 bases at J, with 9 bases between. In nucleotides, the CDR3 is TGCGCCAGCAGGGGACTGAACTACGAGCAGTACTTC. Protein product: CASRGLNYEQYF.

The genes are TRBV4-1 and TRBJ1-5; no reliable D call. Trimming cost V 3 bases and J 3 bases, with 18 bases left between them. Germline CDR1 MGHRA, CDR2 YSYEKL. This CDR3 region has 17 residues. DNA of the CDR3: TGCGCCAGCAGCCATAACTGGCCCCGGTTTGTCAATCAGCCCCAGCATTTT. This translates into CASSHNWPRFVNQPQHF.

In the case of this clone: The sample carries other DNA sequences with the same CDR3. This chain uses TRBV5-1 with TRBJ2-5; D is uncertain. Trimming shortened V by 3 bases and J by 2 bases, and 2 bases separated the two germline ends. This CDR3 contains 11 residues. Germline V gene lookup returns CDR1 SGHRS and CDR2 YFSETQ. Here the CDR3 DNA reads TGCGCCAGCAGCTCACAAGAGACCCAGTACTTC. It specifies CASSSQETQYF.